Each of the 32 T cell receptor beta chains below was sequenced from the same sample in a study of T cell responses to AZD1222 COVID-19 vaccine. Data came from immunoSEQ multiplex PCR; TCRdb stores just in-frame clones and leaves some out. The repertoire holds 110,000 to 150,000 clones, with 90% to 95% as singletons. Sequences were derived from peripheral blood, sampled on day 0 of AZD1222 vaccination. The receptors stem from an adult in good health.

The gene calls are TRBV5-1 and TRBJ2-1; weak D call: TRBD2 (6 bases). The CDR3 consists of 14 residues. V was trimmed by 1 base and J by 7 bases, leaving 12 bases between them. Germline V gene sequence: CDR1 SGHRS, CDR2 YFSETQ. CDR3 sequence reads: CASSLTGASNEQFF. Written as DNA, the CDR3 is TGCGCCAGCAGCTTGACGGGAGCCTCGAATGAGCAGTTCTTC.

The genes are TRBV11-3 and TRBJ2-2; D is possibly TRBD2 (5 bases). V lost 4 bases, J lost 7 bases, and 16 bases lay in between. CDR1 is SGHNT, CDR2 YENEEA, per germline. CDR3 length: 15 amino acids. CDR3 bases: TGTGCCAGCAGCTCTGGTGGGAGCCGGATCGGGGAGCTGTTTTTT. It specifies CASSSGGSRIGELFF.

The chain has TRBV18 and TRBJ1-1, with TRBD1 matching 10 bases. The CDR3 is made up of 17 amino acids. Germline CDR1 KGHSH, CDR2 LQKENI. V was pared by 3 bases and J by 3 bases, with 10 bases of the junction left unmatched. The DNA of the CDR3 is TGTGCCAGCTCACCCACCAGACAGGGGGCGGGGGACACTGAAGCTTTCTTT. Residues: CASSPTRQGAGDTEAFF.

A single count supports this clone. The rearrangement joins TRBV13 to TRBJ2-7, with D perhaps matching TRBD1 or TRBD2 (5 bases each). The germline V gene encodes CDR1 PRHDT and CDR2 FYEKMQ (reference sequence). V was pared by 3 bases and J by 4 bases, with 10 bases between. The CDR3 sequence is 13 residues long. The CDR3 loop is CASSFGGSYEQYF. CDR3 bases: TGTGCCAGCAGCTTTGGGGGTTCGTACGAGCAGTACTTC.

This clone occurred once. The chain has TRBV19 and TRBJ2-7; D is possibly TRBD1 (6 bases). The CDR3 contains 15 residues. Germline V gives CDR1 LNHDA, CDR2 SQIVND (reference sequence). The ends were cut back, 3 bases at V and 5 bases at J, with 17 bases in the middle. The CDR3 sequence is CASSIQGTRADEQYF. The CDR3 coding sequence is TGTGCCAGTAGTATTCAAGGGACACGGGCGGACGAGCAGTACTTC.

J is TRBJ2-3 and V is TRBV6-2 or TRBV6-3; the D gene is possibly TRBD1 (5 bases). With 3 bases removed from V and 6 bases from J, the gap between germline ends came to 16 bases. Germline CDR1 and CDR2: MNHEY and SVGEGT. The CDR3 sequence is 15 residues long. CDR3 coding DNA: TGTGCCAGCAGTTATTTCAAATCAACAGGTGATACGCAGTATTTT. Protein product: CASSYFKSTGDTQYF.

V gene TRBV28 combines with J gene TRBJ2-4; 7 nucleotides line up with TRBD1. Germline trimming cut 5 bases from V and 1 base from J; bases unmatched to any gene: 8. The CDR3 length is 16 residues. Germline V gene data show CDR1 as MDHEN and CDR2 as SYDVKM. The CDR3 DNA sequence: TGTGCCAGCAGTCTAGGACAGGTTTGGGCCAAAAACATTCAGTACTTC. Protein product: CASSLGQVWAKNIQYF.

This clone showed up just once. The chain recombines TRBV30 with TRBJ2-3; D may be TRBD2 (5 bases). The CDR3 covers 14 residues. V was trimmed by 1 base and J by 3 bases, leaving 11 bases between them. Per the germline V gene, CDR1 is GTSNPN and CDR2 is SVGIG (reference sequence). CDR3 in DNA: TGTGCCTGGAGTGGCCTCCGGAGGACAGATACGCAGTATTTT. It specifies CAWSGLRRTDTQYF.

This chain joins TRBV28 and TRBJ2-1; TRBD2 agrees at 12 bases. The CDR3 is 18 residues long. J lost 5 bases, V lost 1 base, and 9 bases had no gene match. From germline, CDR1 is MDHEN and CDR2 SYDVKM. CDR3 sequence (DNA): TGTGCCAGCAGTTTATTGACTAGCGGGAGCGGGCGGGACAATGAGCAGTTCTTC. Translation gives CASSLLTSGSGRDNEQFF.

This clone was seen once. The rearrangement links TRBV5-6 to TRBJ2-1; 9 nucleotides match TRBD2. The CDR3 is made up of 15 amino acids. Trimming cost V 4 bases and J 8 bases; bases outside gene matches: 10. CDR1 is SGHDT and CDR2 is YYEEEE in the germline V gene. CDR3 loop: CASSRRVAGADEQFF. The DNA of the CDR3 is TGTGCCAGCAGCCGTCGGGTAGCGGGAGCGGATGAGCAGTTCTTC.

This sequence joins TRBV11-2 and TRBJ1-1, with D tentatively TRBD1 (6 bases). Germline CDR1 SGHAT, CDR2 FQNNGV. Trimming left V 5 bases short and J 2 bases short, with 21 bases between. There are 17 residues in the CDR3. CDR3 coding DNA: TGTGCCAGCAGCATAGTGCCAACCCGGGACACCAACACTGAAGCTTTCTTT. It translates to CASSIVPTRDTNTEAFF.

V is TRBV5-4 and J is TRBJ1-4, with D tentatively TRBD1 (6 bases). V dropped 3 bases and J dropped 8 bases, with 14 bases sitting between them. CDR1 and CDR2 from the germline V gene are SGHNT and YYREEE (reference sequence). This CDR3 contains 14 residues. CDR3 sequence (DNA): TGTGCCAGCAGCTCCCCTGAGGGGGGCGAAAAACTGTTTTTT. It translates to CASSSPEGGEKLFF.

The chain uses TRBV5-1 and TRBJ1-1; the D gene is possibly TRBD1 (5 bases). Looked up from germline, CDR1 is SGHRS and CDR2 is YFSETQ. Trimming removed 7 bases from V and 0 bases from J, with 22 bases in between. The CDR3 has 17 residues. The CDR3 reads CASLGQGGVNMNTEAFF. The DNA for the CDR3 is TGCGCCAGCCTTGGGCAAGGAGGGGTCAACATGAACACTGAAGCTTTCTTT.

Written as DNA, the CDR3 is TGTGCCAGCAGCTTAGGGATAATGAACACTGAAGCTTTCTTT. This translates into CASSLGIMNTEAFF. The chain employs TRBV7-6 and TRBJ1-1, with D uncertain. The CDR3 length is 14 residues. The ends were cut back, 1 base at V and 0 bases at J, with 6 bases in the middle. Germline CDR1 is SGHVS and CDR2 is FNYEAQ.

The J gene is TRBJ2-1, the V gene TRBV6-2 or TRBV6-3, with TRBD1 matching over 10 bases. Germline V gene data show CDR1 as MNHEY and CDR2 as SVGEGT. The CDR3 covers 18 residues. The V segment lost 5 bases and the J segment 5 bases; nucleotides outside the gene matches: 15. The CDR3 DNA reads TGTGCCAGCAGTGACCCGACAGGGGGCCGAGCGGATCACAATGAGCAGTTCTTC. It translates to CASSDPTGGRADHNEQFF.

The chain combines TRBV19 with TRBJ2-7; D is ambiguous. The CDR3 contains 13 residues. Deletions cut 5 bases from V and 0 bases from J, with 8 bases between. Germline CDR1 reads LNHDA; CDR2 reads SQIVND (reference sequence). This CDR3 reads CASSSLSSYEQYF. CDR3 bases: TGTGCCAGTAGTTCCCTCAGCTCCTACGAGCAGTACTTC.

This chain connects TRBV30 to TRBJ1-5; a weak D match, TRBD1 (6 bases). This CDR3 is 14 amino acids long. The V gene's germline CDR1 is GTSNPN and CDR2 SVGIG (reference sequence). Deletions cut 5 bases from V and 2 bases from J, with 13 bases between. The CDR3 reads CAWLGKGGNQPQHF. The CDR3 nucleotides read TGTGCCTGGTTAGGGAAGGGGGGCAATCAGCCCCAGCATTTT.

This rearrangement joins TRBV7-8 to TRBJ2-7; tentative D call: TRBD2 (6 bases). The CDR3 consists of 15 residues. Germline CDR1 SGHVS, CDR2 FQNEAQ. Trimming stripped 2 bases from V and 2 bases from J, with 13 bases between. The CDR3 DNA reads TGTGCCAGCAGCTTATCTCGGGGGTTCGCCTACGAGCAGTACTTC. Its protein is CASSLSRGFAYEQYF.

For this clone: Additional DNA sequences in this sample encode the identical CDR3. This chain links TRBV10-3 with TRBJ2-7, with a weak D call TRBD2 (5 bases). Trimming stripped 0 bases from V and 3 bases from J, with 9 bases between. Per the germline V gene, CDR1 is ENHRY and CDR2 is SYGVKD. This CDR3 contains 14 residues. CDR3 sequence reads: CAISESRVGYEQYF. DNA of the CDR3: TGTGCCATCAGTGAGTCGAGGGTTGGCTACGAGCAGTACTTC.

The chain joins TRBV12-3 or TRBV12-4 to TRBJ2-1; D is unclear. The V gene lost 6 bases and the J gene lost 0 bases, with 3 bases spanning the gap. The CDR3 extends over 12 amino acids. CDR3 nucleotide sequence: TGTGCCAGCAGCCTCTCCTACAATGAGCAGTTCTTC. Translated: CASSLSYNEQFF.

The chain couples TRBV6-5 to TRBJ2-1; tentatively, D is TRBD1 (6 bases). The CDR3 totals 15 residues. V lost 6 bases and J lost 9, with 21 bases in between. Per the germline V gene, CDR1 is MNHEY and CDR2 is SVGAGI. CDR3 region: CASRSGTSGRGEQFF. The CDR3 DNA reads TGTGCCAGCAGGTCCGGGACATCCGGTAGGGGTGAGCAGTTCTTC.

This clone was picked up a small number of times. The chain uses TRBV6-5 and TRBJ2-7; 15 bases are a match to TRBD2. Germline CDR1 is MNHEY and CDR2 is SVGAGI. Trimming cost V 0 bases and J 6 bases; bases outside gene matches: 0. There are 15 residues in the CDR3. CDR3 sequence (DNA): TGTGCCAGCAGTTACTCGGGACTAGCGGGAGGCGAGCAGTACTTC. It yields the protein CASSYSGLAGGEQYF.

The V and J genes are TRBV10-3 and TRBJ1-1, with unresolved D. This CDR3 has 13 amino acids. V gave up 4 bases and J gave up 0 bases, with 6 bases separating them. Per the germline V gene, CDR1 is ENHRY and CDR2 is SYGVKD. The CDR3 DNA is TGTGCCATCAGTGCGGAAATGAACACTGAAGCTTTCTTT. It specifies CAISAEMNTEAFF.

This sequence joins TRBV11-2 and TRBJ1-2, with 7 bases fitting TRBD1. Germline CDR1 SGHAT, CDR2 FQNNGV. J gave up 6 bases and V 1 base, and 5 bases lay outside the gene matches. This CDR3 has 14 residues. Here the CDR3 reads CASSLGQGRHGYTF. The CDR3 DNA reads TGTGCCAGCAGCTTAGGACAGGGAAGGCATGGCTACACCTTC. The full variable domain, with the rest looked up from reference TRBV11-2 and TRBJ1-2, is EAGVAQSPRYKIIEKRQSVAFWCNPISGHATLYWYQQILGQGPKLLIQFQNNGVVDDSQLPKDRFSAERLKGVDSTLKIQPAKLEDSAVYLCASSLGQGRHGYTFGSGTRLTVV.

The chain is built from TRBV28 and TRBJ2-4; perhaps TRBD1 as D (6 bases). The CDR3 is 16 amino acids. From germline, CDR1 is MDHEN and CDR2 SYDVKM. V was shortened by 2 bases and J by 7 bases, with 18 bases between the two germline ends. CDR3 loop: CASSLGFEGDGNIQYF. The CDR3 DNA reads TGTGCCAGCAGTTTAGGTTTCGAGGGGGACGGGAACATTCAGTACTTC.

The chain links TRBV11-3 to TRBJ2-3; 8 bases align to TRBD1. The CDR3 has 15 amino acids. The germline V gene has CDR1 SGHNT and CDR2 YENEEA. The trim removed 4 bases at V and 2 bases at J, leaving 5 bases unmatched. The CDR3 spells CASSSHRGDTDTQYF. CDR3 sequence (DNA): TGTGCCAGCAGCTCGCACAGGGGGGACACAGATACGCAGTATTTT.

CDR3 DNA sequence: TGTGCCAGCAGAGGATACCCGAGGGGAAACACCATATATTTT. Translated, it gives CASRGYPRGNTIYF. The chain recombines TRBV2 with TRBJ1-3; D gene ambiguous. Trimming cost V 6 bases and J 4 bases, with 13 bases left between them. CDR1 SNHLY and CDR2 FYNNEI come from the germline V gene. The CDR3 consists of 14 residues.

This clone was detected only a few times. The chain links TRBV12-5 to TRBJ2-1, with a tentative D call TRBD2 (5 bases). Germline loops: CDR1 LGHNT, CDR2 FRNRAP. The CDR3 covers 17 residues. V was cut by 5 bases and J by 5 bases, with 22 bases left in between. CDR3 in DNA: TGTGCTAGTGGTCAATGGCGGTCTCCCTTCGGGGACAATGAGCAGTTCTTC. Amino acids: CASGQWRSPFGDNEQFF.

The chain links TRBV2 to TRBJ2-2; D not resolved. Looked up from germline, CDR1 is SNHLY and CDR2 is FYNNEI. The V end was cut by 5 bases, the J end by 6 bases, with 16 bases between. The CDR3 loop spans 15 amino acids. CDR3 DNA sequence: TGTGCCAGCAGTATGGGCCATCGATGGTCCGGGGAGCTGTTTTTT. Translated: CASSMGHRWSGELFF.

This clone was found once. CDR3 DNA sequence: TGTGCCAGCAGTTTGGGGGGCGCAGGGGGCTTTCAGCCCCAGCATTTT. It yields the protein CASSLGGAGGFQPQHF. The rearrangement links TRBV28 to TRBJ1-5; TRBD1 matches at 8 bases. Per germline, CDR1 MDHEN and CDR2 SYDVKM. Losses at the gene ends were 3 bases for V and 6 bases for J; bases not matched to a gene: 10. The CDR3 consists of 16 residues.

CDR3 amino acids: CASSPGTGADTQYF. Written as DNA, the CDR3 is TGTGCCAGCAGCCCCGGGACAGGGGCAGATACGCAGTATTTT. The chain uses TRBV9 and TRBJ2-3; 10 bases map to TRBD1. Trimming took 4 bases from V and 4 from J; bases not matched to a gene: 3. CDR1 and CDR2 (germline): SGDLS, YYNGEE. The CDR3 runs to 14 residues.

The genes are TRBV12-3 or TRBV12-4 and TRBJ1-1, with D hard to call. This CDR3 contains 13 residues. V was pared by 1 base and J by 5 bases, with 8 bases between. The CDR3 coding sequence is TGTGCCAGCAGTTTAGTGGCGTGGACTGAAGCTTTCTTT. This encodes CASSLVAWTEAFF.